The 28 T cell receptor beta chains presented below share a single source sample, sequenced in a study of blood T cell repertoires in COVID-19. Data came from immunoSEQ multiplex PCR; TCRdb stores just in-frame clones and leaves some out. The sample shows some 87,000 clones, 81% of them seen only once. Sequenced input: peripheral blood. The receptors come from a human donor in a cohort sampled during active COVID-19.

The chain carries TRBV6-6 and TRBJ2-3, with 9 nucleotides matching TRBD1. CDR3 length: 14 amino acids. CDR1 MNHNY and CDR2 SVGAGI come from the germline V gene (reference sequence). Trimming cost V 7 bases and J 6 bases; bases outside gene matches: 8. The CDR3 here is CASKDRGSLDTQYF. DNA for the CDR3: TGTGCCAGCAAGGACAGGGGTTCGTTGGATACGCAGTATTTT.

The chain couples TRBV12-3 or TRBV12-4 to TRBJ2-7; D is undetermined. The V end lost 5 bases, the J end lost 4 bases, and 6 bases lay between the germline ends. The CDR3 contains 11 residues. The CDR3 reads CASSPQYEQYF. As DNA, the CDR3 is TGTGCCAGCAGTCCCCAGTACGAGCAGTACTTC.

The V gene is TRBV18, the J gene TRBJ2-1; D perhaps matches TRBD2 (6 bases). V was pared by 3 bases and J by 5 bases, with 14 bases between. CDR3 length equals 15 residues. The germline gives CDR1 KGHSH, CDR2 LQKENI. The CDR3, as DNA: TGTGCCAGCTCACCCCTCCCGCCGGGAGACAATGAGCAGTTCTTC. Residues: CASSPLPPGDNEQFF.

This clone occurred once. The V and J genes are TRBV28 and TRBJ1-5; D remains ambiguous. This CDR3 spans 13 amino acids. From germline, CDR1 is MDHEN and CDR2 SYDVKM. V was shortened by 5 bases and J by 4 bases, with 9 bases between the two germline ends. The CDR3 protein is CASSPHGNQPQHF. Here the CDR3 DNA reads TGTGCCAGCAGTCCCCACGGGAATCAGCCCCAGCATTTT.

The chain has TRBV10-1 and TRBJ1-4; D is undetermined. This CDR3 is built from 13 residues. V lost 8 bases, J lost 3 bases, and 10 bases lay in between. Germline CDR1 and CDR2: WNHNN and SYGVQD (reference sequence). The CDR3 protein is CASQAQPNEKLFF. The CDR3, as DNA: TGCGCCAGCCAAGCACAGCCTAATGAAAAACTGTTTTTT.

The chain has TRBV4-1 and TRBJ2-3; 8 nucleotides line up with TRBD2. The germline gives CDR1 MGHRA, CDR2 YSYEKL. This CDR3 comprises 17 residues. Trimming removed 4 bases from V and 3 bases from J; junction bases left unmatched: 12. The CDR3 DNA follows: TGCGCCAGCAGCCCGACTAGTTTAGCGGGGTTTACAGATACGCAGTATTTT. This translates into CASSPTSLAGFTDTQYF.

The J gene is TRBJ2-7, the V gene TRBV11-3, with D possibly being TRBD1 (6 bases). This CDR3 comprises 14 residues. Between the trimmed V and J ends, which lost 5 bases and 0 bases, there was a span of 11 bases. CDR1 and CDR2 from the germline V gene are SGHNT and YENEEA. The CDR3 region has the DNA TGTGCCAGCAGCATCGGACAGAGCTCCTACGAGCAGTACTTC. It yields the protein CASSIGQSSYEQYF.

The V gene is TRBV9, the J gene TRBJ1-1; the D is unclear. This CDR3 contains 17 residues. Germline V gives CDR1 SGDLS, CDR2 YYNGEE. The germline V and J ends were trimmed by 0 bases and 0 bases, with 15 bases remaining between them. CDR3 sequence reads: CASSVVGRLELNTEAFF. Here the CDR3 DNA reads TGTGCCAGCAGCGTAGTTGGGAGACTCGAATTGAACACTGAAGCTTTCTTT.

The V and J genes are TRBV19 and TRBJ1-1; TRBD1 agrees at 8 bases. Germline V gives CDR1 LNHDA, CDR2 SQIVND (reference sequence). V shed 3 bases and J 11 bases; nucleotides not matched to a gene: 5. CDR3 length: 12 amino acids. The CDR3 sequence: CASSMDRAGAFF. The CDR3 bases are TGTGCCAGTAGTATGGACAGGGCTGGGGCTTTCTTT.

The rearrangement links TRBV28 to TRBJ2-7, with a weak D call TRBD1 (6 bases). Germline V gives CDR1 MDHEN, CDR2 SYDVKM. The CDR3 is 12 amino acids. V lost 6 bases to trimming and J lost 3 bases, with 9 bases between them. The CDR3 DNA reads TGTGCCAGCAGGCAACAGGGCTACGAGCAGTACTTC. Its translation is CASRQQGYEQYF.

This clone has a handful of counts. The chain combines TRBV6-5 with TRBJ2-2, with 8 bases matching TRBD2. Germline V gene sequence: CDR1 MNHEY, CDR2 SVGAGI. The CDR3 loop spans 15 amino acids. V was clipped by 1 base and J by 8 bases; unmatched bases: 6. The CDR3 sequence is CASSYLSASGGELFF. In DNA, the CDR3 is TGTGCCAGCAGTTACTTATCGGCTAGCGGGGGGGAGCTGTTTTTT.

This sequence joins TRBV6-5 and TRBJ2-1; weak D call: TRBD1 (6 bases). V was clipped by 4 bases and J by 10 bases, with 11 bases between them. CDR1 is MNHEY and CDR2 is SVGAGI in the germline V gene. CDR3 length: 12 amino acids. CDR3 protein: CASSFRGGEQFF. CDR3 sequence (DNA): TGTGCCAGCAGTTTCAGGGGCGGAGAGCAGTTCTTC.

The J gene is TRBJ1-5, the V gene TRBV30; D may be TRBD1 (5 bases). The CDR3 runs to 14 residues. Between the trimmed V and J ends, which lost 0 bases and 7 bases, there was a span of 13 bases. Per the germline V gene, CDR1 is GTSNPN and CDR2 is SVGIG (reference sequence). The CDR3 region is CAWSVPGLWQPQHF. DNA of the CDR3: TGTGCCTGGAGTGTGCCAGGGTTATGGCAGCCCCAGCATTTT.

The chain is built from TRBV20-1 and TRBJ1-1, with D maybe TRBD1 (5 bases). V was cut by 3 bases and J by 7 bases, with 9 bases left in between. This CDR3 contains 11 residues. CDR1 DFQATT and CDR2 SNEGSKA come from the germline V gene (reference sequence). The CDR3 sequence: CSARGGIEAFF. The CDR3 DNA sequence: TGCAGTGCTAGGGGGGGAATTGAAGCTTTCTTT.

The DNA of the CDR3 is TGTGCCAGCTCACCGCAGACCGGGACAGGGACTTACAATGAGCAGTTCTTC. Residues: CASSPQTGTGTYNEQFF. The chain recombines TRBV18 with TRBJ2-1; 9 bases agree with TRBD1. V shed 3 bases, J shed 4 bases, and the junction held 10 bases outside the gene matches. Germline values: CDR1 KGHSH, CDR2 LQKENI. The CDR3 totals 17 residues.

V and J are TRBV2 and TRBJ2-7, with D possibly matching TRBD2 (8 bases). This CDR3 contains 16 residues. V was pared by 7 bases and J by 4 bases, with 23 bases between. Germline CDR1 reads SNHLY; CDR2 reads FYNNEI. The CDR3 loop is CASNPGRGRGTYEQYF. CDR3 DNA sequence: TGTGCCAGCAACCCCGGGAGGGGGCGGGGGACATACGAGCAGTACTTC. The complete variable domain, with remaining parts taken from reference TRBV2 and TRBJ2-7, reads EPEVTQTPSHQVTQMGQEVILRCVPISNHLYFYWYRQILGQKVEFLVSFYNNEISEKSEIFDDQFSVERPDGSNFTLKIRSTKLEDSAMYFCASNPGRGRGTYEQYFGPGTRLTVT.

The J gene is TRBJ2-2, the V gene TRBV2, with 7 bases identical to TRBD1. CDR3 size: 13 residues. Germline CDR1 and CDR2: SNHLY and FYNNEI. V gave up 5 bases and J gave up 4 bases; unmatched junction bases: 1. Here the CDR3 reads CASSTGVTGELFF. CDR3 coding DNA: TGTGCCAGCAGTACAGGGGTCACCGGGGAGCTGTTTTTT.

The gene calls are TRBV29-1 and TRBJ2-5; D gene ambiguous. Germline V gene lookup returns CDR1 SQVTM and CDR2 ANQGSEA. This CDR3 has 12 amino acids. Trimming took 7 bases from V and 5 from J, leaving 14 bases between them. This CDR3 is CSAPRSSETQYF. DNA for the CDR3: TGCAGCGCCCCAAGGAGTTCGGAGACCCAGTACTTC.

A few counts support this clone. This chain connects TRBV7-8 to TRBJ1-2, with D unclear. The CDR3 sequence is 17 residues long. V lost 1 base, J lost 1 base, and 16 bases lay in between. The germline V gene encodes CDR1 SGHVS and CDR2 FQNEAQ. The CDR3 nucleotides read TGTGCCAGCAGCTTAGTCTTGAGGGCTACCATTAACTATGGCTACACCTTC. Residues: CASSLVLRATINYGYTF.

CDR3 loop: CASSSYLGRVNTEAFF. Here the CDR3 DNA reads TGTGCCAGCAGTTCTTACCTAGGTAGAGTGAACACTGAAGCTTTCTTT. The chain employs TRBV6-2 or TRBV6-3 and TRBJ1-1; D is ambiguous. V was shortened by 4 bases and J by 0 bases, with 15 bases between the two germline ends. Germline V gene data show CDR1 as MNHEY and CDR2 as SVGEGT. The CDR3 is 16 residues long.

The CDR3 DNA reads TGTGCCAGCAGTTACCGGGGGTTGGGCACCGGGGAGCTGTTTTTT. This translates into CASSYRGLGTGELFF. The chain links TRBV6-2 or TRBV6-3 to TRBJ2-2, with a possible D match to TRBD2 (6 bases). V was clipped by 2 bases and J by 4 bases, with 11 bases between them. This CDR3 contains 15 residues. CDR1 MNHEY and CDR2 SVGEGT come from the germline V gene.

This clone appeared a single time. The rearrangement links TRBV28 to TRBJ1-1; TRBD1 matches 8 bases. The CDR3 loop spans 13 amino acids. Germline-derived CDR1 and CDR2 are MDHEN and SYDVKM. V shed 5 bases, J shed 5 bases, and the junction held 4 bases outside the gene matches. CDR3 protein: CASSVHRGTEAFF. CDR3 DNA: TGTGCCAGCAGTGTACACAGGGGGACTGAAGCTTTCTTT.

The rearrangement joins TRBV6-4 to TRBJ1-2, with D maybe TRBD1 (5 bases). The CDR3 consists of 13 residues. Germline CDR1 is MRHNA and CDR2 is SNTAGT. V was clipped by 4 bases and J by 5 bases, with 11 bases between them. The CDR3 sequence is CASSGLGGYGYTF. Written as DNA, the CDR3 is TGTGCCAGCAGTGGCCTCGGGGGGTATGGCTACACCTTC.

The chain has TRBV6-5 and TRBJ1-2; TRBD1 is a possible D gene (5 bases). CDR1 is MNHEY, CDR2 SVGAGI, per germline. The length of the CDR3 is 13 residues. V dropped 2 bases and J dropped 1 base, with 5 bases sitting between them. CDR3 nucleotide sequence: TGTGCCAGCAGTTACCAGGGTAACTATGGCTACACCTTC. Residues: CASSYQGNYGYTF.

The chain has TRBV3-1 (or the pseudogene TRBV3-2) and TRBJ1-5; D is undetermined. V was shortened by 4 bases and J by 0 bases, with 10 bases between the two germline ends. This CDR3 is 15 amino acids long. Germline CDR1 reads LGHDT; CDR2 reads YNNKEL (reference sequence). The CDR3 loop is CASSPGSYSNQPQHF. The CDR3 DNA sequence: TGTGCCAGCAGCCCCGGGAGTTATAGCAATCAGCCCCAGCATTTT.

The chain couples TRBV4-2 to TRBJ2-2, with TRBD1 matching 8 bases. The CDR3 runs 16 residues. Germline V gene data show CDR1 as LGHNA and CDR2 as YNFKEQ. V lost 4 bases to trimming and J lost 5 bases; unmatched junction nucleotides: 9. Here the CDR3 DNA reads TGTGCCAGCAGCCCCAGGGGGCGGGGAACGACCGGGGAGCTGTTTTTT. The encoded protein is CASSPRGRGTTGELFF.

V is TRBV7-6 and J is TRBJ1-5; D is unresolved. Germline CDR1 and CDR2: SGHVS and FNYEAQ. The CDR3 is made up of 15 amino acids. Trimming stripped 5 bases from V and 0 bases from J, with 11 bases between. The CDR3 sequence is CASSPRRNSNQPQHF. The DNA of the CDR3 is TGTGCCAGCAGCCCAAGGCGGAATAGCAATCAGCCCCAGCATTTT. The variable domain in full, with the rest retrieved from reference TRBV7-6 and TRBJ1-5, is GAGVSQSPRYKVTKRGQDVALRCDPISGHVSLYWYRQALGQGPEFLTYFNYEAQQDKSGLPNDRFSAERPEGSISTLTIQRTEQRDSAMYRCASSPRRNSNQPQHFGDGTRLSIL.

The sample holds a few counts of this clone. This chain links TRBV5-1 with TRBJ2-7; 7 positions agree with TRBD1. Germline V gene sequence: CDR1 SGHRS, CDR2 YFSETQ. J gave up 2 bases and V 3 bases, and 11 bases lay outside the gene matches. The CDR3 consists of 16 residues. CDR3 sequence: CASSSVSGTDAYEQYF. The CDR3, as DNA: TGCGCCAGCAGCTCTGTTTCAGGGACAGATGCCTACGAGCAGTACTTC. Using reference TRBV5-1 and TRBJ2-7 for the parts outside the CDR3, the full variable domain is KAGVTQTPRYLIKTRGQQVTLSCSPISGHRSVSWYQQTPGQGLQFLFEYFSETQRNKGNFPGRFSGRQFSNSRSEMNVSTLELGDSALYLCASSSVSGTDAYEQYFGPGTRLTVT.